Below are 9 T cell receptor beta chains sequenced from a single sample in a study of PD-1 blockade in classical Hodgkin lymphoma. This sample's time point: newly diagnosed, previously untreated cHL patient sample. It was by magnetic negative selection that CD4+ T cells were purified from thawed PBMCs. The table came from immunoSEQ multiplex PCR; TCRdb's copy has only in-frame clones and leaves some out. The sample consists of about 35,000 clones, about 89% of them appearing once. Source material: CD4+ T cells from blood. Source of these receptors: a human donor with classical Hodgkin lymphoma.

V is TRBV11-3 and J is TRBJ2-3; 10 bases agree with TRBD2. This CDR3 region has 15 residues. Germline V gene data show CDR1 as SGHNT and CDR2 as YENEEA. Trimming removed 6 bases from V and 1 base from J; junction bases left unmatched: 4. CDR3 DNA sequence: TGTGCCAGCAGTCGTGGGACTAGCGGCACAGATACGCAGTATTTT. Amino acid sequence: CASSRGTSGTDTQYF.

The CDR3 spells CASSFAGNTEAFF. The CDR3 DNA sequence: TGTGCCAGCAGCTTTGCAGGGAACACTGAAGCTTTCTTT. The genes are TRBV11-1 and TRBJ1-1; no reliable D call. This CDR3 spans 13 amino acids. CDR1 is SGHAT and CDR2 is FQDESV in the germline V gene (reference sequence). The ends were cut back, 3 bases at V and 1 base at J, with 6 bases in the middle.

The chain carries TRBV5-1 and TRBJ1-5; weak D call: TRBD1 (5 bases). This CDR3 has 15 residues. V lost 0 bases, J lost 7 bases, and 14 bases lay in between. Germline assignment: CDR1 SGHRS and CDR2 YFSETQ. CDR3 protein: CASSLATGAGQPQHF. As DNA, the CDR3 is TGCGCCAGCAGCTTGGCAACCGGGGCAGGGCAGCCCCAGCATTTT.

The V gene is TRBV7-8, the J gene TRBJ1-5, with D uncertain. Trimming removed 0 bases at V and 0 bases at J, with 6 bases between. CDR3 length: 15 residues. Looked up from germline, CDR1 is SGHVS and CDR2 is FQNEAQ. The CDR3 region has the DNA TGTGCCAGCAGCTTAGCGGGGATTAGCAATCAGCCCCAGCATTTT. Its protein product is CASSLAGISNQPQHF.

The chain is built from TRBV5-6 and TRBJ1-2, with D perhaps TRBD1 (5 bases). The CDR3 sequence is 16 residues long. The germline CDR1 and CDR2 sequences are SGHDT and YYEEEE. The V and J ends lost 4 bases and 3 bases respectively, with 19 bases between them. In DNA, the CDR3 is TGTGCCAGCAGCCGTAAGCTAGAGGGACGGGACTATGGCTACACCTTC. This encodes CASSRKLEGRDYGYTF. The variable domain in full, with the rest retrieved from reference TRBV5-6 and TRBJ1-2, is DAGVTQSPTHLIKTRGQQVTLRCSPKSGHDTVSWYQQALGQGPQFIFQYYEEEERQRGNFPDRFSGHQFPNYSSELNVNALLLGDSALYLCASSRKLEGRDYGYTFGSGTRLTVV.

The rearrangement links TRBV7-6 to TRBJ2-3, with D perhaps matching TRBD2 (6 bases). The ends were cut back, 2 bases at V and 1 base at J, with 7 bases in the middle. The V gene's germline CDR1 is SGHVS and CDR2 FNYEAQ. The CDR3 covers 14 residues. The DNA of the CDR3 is TGTGCCAGCAGCTTATCTAGCGGCACAGATACGCAGTATTTT. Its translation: CASSLSSGTDTQYF.

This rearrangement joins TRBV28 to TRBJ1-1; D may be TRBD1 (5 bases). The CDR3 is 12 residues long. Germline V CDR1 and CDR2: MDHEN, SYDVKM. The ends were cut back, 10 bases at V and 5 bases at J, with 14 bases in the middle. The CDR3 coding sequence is TGTGCCATCGCGGGACTCCCAACTGAAGCTTTCTTT. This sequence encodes CAIAGLPTEAFF.

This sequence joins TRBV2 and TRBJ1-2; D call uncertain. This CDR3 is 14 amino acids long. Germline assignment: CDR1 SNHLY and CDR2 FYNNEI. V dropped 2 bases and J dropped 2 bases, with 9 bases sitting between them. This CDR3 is CASSEREGNYGYTF. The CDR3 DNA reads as TGTGCCAGCAGTGAAAGGGAAGGGAACTATGGCTACACCTTC.

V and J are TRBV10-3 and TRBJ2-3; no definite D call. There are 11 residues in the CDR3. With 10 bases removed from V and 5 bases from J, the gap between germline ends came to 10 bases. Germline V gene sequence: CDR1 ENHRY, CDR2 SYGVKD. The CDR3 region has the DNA TGTGCCACCTCCCTCAAAGATACGCAGTATTTT. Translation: CATSLKDTQYF.